This TCR beta chain comes out of a study of blood T cells in healthy people across ages. Trimming removed 4 bases from V and 4 bases from J, with 14 bases in between. CDR1 MDHEN and CDR2 SYDVKM come from the germline V gene. This CDR3 spans 15 amino acids. The authors ran a second PCR of roughly 7 to 11 cycles using a sample-barcoded 5' primer and a J-beta primer mix. TCRdb processed the 5' RACE reads anew with MiXCR; each CDR3 protein has one entry. Found here are about 1 million distinct CDR3 sequences, around 25% of them singletons; the top ten hold approximately 0.7%. This clonotype appeared a few times. The same data also contributed to another study, on T cells of mothers and their children.

The sample comprised blood. This chain joins TRBV28 and TRBJ2-4, with a weak D call TRBD1 (5 bases). This TCR was sampled from a girl aged 2 to 9 in good health. CDR3 amino acids: CASSYLGRAKNIQYF. CDR3 coding DNA: TGTGCCAGCAGTTATTTGGGCAGGGCAAAAAACATTCAGTACTTC.